This is a list of T cell receptor beta chains from one sample in a study of blood T cell repertoires in COVID-19. Sequenced by immunoSEQ multiplex PCR; TCRdb stores in-frame clones only, minus some. The sample consists of fewer than 300,000 clones, approximately 85% of them appearing once. Sequenced material: peripheral blood. These receptors all stem from a man between 50 and 59 years old with active or convalescent COVID-19. Each CDR3 is given with its conserved first and last residue. The D gene is left open where the match is weak. The size entry is marked missing in some rows and otherwise reads once, few, many or a size class.

D: TRBD1; size: .; J: TRBJ2-7; V: TRBV11-2; CDR3: CASRSTGTSYEQYF; DNA: TGTGCCAGCCGATCGACAGGGACCTCCTACGAGCAGTACTTC
D: .; size: few; J: TRBJ1-1; V: TRBV25-1; CDR3: CASSGITEAFF; DNA: TGTGCCAGCAGTGGTATCACTGAAGCTTTCTTT
D: .; size: .; J: TRBJ2-1; V: TRBV9; CDR3: CASSVEGGPSYNEQFF; DNA: TGTGCCAGCAGCGTAGAGGGGGGGCCCTCCTACAATGAGCAGTTCTTC
D: TRBD2; size: .; J: TRBJ2-1; V: TRBV7-9; CDR3: CASSLVAGGPYNEQFF; DNA: TGTGCCAGCAGCTTAGTAGCGGGAGGGCCCTACAATGAGCAGTTCTTC
D: TRBD1; size: few; J: TRBJ2-7; V: TRBV6-5; CDR3: CASTGQAPHEQYF; DNA: TGTGCCAGCACGGGACAGGCCCCGCACGAGCAGTACTTC
D: TRBD1; size: .; J: TRBJ1-4; V: TRBV4-1; CDR3: CASSQGQGANEKLFF; DNA: TGCGCCAGCAGCCAGGGACAGGGGGCGAATGAAAAACTGTTTTTT
D: TRBD1; size: .; J: TRBJ2-3; V: TRBV28; CDR3: CASSPDRGTDTQYF; DNA: TGTGCCAGCAGTCCCGACAGGGGAACAGATACGCAGTATTTT
D: TRBD2; size: .; J: TRBJ2-3; V: TRBV7-9; CDR3: CASSPTSGRTDTQYF; DNA: TGTGCCAGCAGCCCTACTAGCGGGCGCACAGATACGCAGTATTTT
D: .; size: .; J: TRBJ1-2; V: TRBV5-4; CDR3: CASSLGHSYGYTF; DNA: TGTGCCAGCAGCCTGGGACACAGCTATGGCTACACCTTC
D: TRBD2; size: .; J: TRBJ2-1; V: TRBV7-6; CDR3: CASSARLAGPYNEQFF; DNA: TGTGCCAGCAGCGCCAGACTAGCGGGACCCTACAATGAGCAGTTCTTC
D: .; size: .; J: TRBJ2-4; V: TRBV6-1; CDR3: CASSEESVKRAKLAKNIQYF; DNA: TGTGCCAGCAGTGAAGAGTCGGTCAAACGTGCGAAGCTAGCCAAAAACATTCAGTACTTC
D: .; size: .; J: TRBJ1-4; V: TRBV5-6; CDR3: CASSQTPATNEKLFF; DNA: TGTGCCAGCAGCCAGACACCCGCAACTAATGAAAAACTGTTTTTT
D: .; size: .; J: TRBJ2-3; V: TRBV5-6; CDR3: CASSLGRTDTQYF; DNA: TGTGCCAGCAGCTTAGGGAGAACAGATACGCAGTATTTT
D: .; size: .; J: TRBJ1-1; V: TRBV7-6; CDR3: CASSLGTSTEAFF; DNA: TGTGCCAGCAGCTTGGGGACAAGCACTGAAGCTTTCTTT
D: TRBD2; size: few; J: TRBJ2-1; V: TRBV7-2; CDR3: CASSFQASGWDEQFF; DNA: TGTGCCAGCAGCTTTCAGGCTAGCGGGTGGGACGAGCAGTTCTTC
D: .; size: few; J: TRBJ2-3; V: TRBV19; CDR3: CASSIQVTDTQYF; DNA: TGTGCCAGTAGTATTCAGGTCACAGATACGCAGTATTTT
D: .; size: .; J: TRBJ2-7; V: TRBV11-2; CDR3: CASSLRRTTYEQYF; DNA: TGTGCCAGCAGCTTAAGGCGGACAACCTACGAGCAGTACTTC
D: .; size: .; J: TRBJ1-2; V: TRBV9; CDR3: CASSPPGSRANYGYTF; DNA: TGTGCCAGCAGCCCCCCTGGGTCTCGGGCTAACTATGGCTACACCTTC
D: .; size: .; J: TRBJ2-7; V: TRBV20-1; CDR3: CSASSSLRDSYEQYF; DNA: TGCAGTGCTAGTTCTTCACTCAGGGATTCCTACGAGCAGTACTTC
D: .; size: .; J: TRBJ2-3; V: TRBV7-9; CDR3: CASTVEDTQYF; DNA: TGTGCCAGCACCGTAGAAGATACGCAGTATTTT
D: .; size: .; J: TRBJ2-3; V: TRBV18; CDR3: CASSREAADTQYF; DNA: TGTGCCAGCTCACGGGAGGCCGCAGATACGCAGTATTTT
D: TRBD1; size: .; J: TRBJ2-7; V: TRBV7-2; CDR3: CASSAQTGFEQYF; DNA: TGTGCCAGCAGCGCCCAGACAGGGTTCGAGCAGTACTTC
D: TRBD1; size: .; J: TRBJ1-2; V: TRBV2; CDR3: CASSRDRAGYTF; DNA: TGTGCCAGCAGTAGGGACAGGGCTGGCTACACCTTC
D: .; size: .; J: TRBJ1-5; V: TRBV7-9; CDR3: CASGPEQEGLPQHF; DNA: TGTGCCAGCGGTCCGGAGCAGGAGGGGTTGCCCCAGCATTTT
D: TRBD2; size: .; J: TRBJ2-1; V: TRBV28; CDR3: CASSFWVEREGHNEQFF; DNA: TGTGCCAGCAGTTTTTGGGTCGAGCGGGAGGGCCACAATGAGCAGTTCTTC
D: .; size: .; J: TRBJ2-1; V: TRBV15; CDR3: CATSRSQGRVNEQFF; DNA: TGTGCCACCAGCAGATCCCAGGGGAGAGTCAATGAGCAGTTCTTC
D: .; size: few; J: TRBJ2-2; V: TRBV7-3; CDR3: CASSLEPTGELFF; DNA: TGTGCCAGCAGCCTAGAGCCCACCGGGGAGCTGTTTTTT
D: TRBD2; size: .; J: TRBJ2-1; V: TRBV7-3; CDR3: CASSLDAGVSYNEQFF; DNA: TGTGCCAGCAGCTTAGATGCGGGAGTCTCCTACAATGAGCAGTTCTTC
D: TRBD2; size: .; J: TRBJ2-6; V: TRBV7-9; CDR3: CASSSTSGNSGANVLTF; DNA: TGTGCCAGCAGCTCGACTAGCGGGAACTCTGGGGCCAACGTCCTGACTTTC
D: .; size: .; J: TRBJ1-5; V: TRBV15; CDR3: CATSRAPGGGGNQPQHF; DNA: TGTGCCACCAGCAGGGCCCCTGGGGGGGGCGGAAATCAGCCCCAGCATTTT
D: .; size: .; J: TRBJ1-2; V: TRBV9; CDR3: CASSADPRQGGSYTF; DNA: TGTGCCAGCAGCGCCGACCCACGGCAGGGTGGGAGCTACACCTTC
D: .; size: .; J: TRBJ1-2; V: TRBV11-2; CDR3: CASSLDLVRRQENTNYGYTF; DNA: TGTGCCAGCAGCTTAGATCTGGTTCGAAGACAGGAGAACACCAACTATGGCTACACCTTC
D: .; size: .; J: TRBJ1-3; V: TRBV14; CDR3: CASSQDIRNTIYF; DNA: TGTGCCAGCAGCCAAGATATAAGAAACACCATATATTTT
D: TRBD1; size: .; J: TRBJ2-3; V: TRBV24-1; CDR3: CATSDSRQGLRGRDTQYF; DNA: TGTGCCACCAGTGACTCCAGACAGGGCCTACGGGGAAGAGATACGCAGTATTTT
D: .; size: .; J: TRBJ1-2; V: TRBV7-2; CDR3: CASSPNRRLGYTF; DNA: TGTGCCAGCAGCCCTAACCGCCGATTGGGCTACACCTTC
D: .; size: .; J: TRBJ1-3; V: TRBV19; CDR3: CASSGINRAFSGNTIYF; DNA: TGTGCCAGTAGTGGAATCAACAGGGCCTTCTCTGGAAACACCATATATTTT
D: TRBD2; size: .; J: TRBJ2-3; V: TRBV9; CDR3: CASSVAPGGPTDTQYF; DNA: TGTGCCAGCAGCGTAGCCCCGGGAGGGCCGACAGATACGCAGTATTTT
D: TRBD2; size: .; J: TRBJ2-1; V: TRBV5-1; CDR3: CASTDLAQREFLSNEQFF; DNA: TGCGCCAGCACCGACCTCGCCCAGCGGGAGTTTTTATCGAATGAGCAGTTCTTC
D: .; size: .; J: TRBJ1-2; V: TRBV28; CDR3: CASGGGFSGDYGYTF; DNA: TGTGCCAGCGGGGGAGGGTTTAGCGGGGACTATGGCTACACCTTC
D: .; size: once; J: TRBJ1-3; V: TRBV15; CDR3: CATSRDRGAGNTIYF; DNA: TGTGCCACCAGCAGAGATCGGGGGGCCGGGAACACCATATATTTT
D: .; size: .; J: TRBJ1-1; V: TRBV27; CDR3: CASRSVERTEAFF; DNA: TGTGCCAGCAGAAGTGTCGAGAGGACTGAAGCTTTCTTT
D: .; size: .; J: TRBJ1-4; V: TRBV6-5; CDR3: CASSSNRANEKLFF; DNA: TGTGCCAGCAGTTCGAACAGGGCAAATGAAAAACTGTTTTTT
D: .; size: .; J: TRBJ1-1; V: TRBV7-2; CDR3: CASSSTGGMNTEAFF; DNA: TGTGCCAGCAGCTCGACCGGGGGAATGAACACTGAAGCTTTCTTT
D: .; size: .; J: TRBJ1-6; V: TRBV10-3; CDR3: CAISRTENNSPLHF; DNA: TGTGCCATCAGCAGGACAGAGAATAATTCACCCCTCCACTTT
D: .; size: .; J: TRBJ2-5; V: TRBV7-9; CDR3: CASGTSGGFQETQYF; DNA: TGTGCCAGCGGTACTTCTGGCGGCTTCCAAGAGACCCAGTACTTC
D: TRBD1; size: once; J: TRBJ2-7; V: TRBV3-1/TRBV3-2; CDR3: CASNNRGNSYEQYF; DNA: TGTGCCAGCAATAACAGGGGGAACTCCTACGAGCAGTACTTC
D: .; size: .; J: TRBJ2-6; V: TRBV7-3; CDR3: CASRQQGANVLTF; DNA: TGTGCCAGCAGGCAACAAGGGGCCAACGTCCTGACTTTC
D: TRBD1; size: .; J: TRBJ2-7; V: TRBV18; CDR3: CASSRGQGIWEQYF; DNA: TGTGCCAGCTCACGGGGACAGGGAATTTGGGAGCAGTACTTC
D: .; size: once; J: TRBJ2-1; V: TRBV7-2; CDR3: CASSLTSRVDEQFF; DNA: TGTGCCAGCAGCTTAACCTCCAGGGTCGATGAGCAGTTCTTC
D: TRBD2; size: .; J: TRBJ2-1; V: TRBV3-1/TRBV3-2; CDR3: CASSQGGGDNEQFF; DNA: TGTGCCAGCAGCCAAGGCGGGGGTGACAATGAGCAGTTCTTC
D: .; size: .; J: TRBJ2-2; V: TRBV18; CDR3: CASSPFIGELFF; DNA: TGTGCCAGCTCACCGTTTATCGGGGAGCTGTTTTTT
D: .; size: .; J: TRBJ1-6; V: TRBV9; CDR3: CASSVEGENSPLHF; DNA: TGTGCCAGCAGCGTAGAGGGGGAGAATTCACCCCTCCACTTT
D: .; size: .; J: TRBJ2-3; V: TRBV21-1; CDR3: CASSKEERGDSTDTQYF; DNA: TGTGCCAGCAGCAAAGAGGAGCGGGGAGATAGCACAGATACGCAGTATTTT
D: .; size: few; J: TRBJ1-2; V: TRBV27; CDR3: CASSQRNRERLGGYTF; DNA: TGTGCCAGCAGTCAACGCAACAGGGAGCGGCTAGGTGGCTACACCTTC
D: TRBD2; size: once; J: TRBJ2-5; V: TRBV7-3; CDR3: CASSTHGGDSETQYF; DNA: TGTGCCAGCAGCACCCACGGGGGGGACTCAGAGACCCAGTACTTC
D: .; size: .; J: TRBJ2-7; V: TRBV6-5; CDR3: CASSLGGDGYYEQYF; DNA: TGTGCCAGCAGTTTAGGGGGAGACGGATACTACGAGCAGTACTTC
D: TRBD1; size: .; J: TRBJ1-6; V: TRBV27; CDR3: CASSFLDRVNSPLHF; DNA: TGTGCCAGCAGTTTCCTAGACAGGGTGAATTCACCCCTCCACTTT
D: TRBD2; size: .; J: TRBJ2-3; V: TRBV6-1; CDR3: CASSEGWSASGRERVTDTQYF; DNA: TGTGCCAGCAGTGAAGGTTGGTCTGCTAGCGGGAGAGAGAGGGTCACAGATACGCAGTATTTT
D: .; size: .; J: TRBJ2-6; V: TRBV6-5; CDR3: CASNNRQAGANVLTF; DNA: TGTGCCAGCAATAATAGGCAGGCTGGGGCCAACGTCCTGACTTTC